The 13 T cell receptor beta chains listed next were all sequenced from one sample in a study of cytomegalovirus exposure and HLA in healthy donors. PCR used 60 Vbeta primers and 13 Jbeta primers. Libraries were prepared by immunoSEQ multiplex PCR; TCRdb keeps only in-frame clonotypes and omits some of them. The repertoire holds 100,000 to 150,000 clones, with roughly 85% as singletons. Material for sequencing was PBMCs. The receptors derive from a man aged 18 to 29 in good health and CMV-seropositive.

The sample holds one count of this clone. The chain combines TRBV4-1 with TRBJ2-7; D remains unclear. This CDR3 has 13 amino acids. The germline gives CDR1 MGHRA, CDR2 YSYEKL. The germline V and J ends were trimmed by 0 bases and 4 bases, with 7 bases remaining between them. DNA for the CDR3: TGCGCCAGCAGCCAAGATGCCGGTTACGAGCAGTACTTC. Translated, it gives CASSQDAGYEQYF.

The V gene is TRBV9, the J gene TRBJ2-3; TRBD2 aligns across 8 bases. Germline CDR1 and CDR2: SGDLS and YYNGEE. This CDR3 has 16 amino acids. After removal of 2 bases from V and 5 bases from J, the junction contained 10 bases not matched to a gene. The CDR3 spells CASSVSRGGLRDTQYF. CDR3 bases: TGTGCCAGCAGCGTGTCCCGGGGGGGCCTACGAGATACGCAGTATTTT.

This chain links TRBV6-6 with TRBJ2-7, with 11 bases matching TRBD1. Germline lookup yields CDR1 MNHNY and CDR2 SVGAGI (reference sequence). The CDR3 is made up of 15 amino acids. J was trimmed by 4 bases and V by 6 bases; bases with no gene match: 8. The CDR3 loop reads CASRSGTGGLYEQYF. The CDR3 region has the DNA TGTGCCAGCAGATCCGGGACAGGGGGATTATACGAGCAGTACTTC.

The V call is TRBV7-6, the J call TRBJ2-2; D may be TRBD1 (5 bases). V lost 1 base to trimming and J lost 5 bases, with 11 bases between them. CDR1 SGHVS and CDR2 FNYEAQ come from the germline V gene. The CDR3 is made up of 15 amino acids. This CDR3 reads CASSLGQGGTGELFF. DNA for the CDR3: TGTGCCAGCAGCTTAGGTCAGGGCGGTACCGGGGAGCTGTTTTTT. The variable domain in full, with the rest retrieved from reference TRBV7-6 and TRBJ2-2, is GAGVSQSPRYKVTKRGQDVALRCDPISGHVSLYWYRQALGQGPEFLTYFNYEAQQDKSGLPNDRFSAERPEGSISTLTIQRTEQRDSAMYRCASSLGQGGTGELFFGEGSRLTVL.

DNA of the CDR3: TGTGCCAGCAGCTTAGGGGCCCTAGCGGGGGCCGGGGAGACCCAGTACTTC. Protein product: CASSLGALAGAGETQYF. This chain connects TRBV7-8 to TRBJ2-5; 10 bases are a match to TRBD2. The V gene end was trimmed by 1 base and the J gene end by 5 bases; junction bases not matched to a gene: 10. This CDR3 has 17 amino acids. The germline gives CDR1 SGHVS, CDR2 FQNEAQ.

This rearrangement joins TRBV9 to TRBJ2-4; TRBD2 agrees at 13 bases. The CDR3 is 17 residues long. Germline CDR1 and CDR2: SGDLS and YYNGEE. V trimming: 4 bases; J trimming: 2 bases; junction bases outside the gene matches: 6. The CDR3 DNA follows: TGTGCCAGCAGCCCCTGGACTAGCGGGGGTACCAAAAACATTCAGTACTTC. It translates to CASSPWTSGGTKNIQYF.

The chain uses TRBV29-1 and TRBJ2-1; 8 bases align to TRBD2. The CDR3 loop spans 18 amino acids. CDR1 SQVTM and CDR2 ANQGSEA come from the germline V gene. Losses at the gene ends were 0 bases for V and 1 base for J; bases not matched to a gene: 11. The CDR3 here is CSVEDRGGTSGSYNEQFF. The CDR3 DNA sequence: TGCAGCGTTGAAGATCGGGGCGGGACTAGTGGGTCCTACAATGAGCAGTTCTTC.

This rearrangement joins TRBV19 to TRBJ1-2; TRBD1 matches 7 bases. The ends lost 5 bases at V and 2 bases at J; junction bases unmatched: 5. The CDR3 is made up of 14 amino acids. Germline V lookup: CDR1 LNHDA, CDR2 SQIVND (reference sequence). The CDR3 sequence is CASSVDRANYGYTF. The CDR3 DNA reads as TGTGCCAGTAGTGTCGACAGGGCCAACTATGGCTACACCTTC.

The CDR3 coding sequence is TGTGCCAGCAGTGCCGTCCCCTTACTAACCCACTACGAGCAGTACTTC. Translated, it gives CASSAVPLLTHYEQYF. The chain carries TRBV21-1 and TRBJ2-7; TRBD2 is the table's D call, not checked against the DNA. TRBV21-1 is reported as a pseudogene. This CDR3 has 16 residues.

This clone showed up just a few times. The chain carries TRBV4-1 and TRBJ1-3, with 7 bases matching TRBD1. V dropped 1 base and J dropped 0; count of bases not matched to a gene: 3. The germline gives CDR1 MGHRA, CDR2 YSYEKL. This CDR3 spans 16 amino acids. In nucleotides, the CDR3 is TGCGCCAGCAGCCAAGCGGACAGGAGCTCTGGAAACACCATATATTTT. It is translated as CASSQADRSSGNTIYF.

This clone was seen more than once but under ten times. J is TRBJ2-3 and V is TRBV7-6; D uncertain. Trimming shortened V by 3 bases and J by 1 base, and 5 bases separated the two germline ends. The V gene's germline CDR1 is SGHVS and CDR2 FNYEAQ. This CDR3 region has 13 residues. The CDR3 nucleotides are TGTGCCAGCAGCTTGCAGGGCACAGATACGCAGTATTTT. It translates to CASSLQGTDTQYF.

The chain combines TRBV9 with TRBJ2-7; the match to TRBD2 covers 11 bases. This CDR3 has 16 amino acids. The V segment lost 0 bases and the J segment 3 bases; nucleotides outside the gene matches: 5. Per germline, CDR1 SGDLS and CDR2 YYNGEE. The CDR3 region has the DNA TGTGCCAGCAGCGTAGCTACTAGCGGGGGCCTCTACGAGCAGTACTTC. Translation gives CASSVATSGGLYEQYF.

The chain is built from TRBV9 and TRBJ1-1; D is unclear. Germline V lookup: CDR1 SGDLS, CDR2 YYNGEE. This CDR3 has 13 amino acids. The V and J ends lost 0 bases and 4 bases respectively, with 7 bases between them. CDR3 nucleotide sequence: TGTGCCAGCAGCGTAGCAGGAAGCACTGAAGCTTTCTTT. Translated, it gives CASSVAGSTEAFF.